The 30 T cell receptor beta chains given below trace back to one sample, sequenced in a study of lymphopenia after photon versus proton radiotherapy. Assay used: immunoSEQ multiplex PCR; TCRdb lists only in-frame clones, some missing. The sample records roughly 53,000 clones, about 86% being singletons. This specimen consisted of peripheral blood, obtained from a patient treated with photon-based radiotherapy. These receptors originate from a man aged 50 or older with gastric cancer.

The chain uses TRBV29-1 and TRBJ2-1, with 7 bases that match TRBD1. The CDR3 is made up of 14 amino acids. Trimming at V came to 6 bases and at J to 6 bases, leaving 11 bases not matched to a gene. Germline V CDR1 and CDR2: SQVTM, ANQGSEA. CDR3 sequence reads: CSVTGGRGFNEQFF. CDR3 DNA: TGCAGCGTCACTGGCGGCAGGGGGTTCAATGAGCAGTTCTTC.

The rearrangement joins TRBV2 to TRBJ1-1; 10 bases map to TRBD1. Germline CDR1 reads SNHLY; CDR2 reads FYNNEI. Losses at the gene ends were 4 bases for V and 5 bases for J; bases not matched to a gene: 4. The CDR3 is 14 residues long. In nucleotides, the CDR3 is TGTGCCAGCAGTGCATCGGGACAGGGGACTGAAGCTTTCTTT. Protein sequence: CASSASGQGTEAFF.

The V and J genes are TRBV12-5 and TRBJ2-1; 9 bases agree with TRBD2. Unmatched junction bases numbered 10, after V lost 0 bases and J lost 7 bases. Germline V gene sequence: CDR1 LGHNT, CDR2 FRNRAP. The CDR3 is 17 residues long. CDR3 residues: CASGLVDKREALNEQFF. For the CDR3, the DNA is TGTGCTAGTGGTTTGGTAGACAAGCGGGAGGCTTTAAATGAGCAGTTCTTC.

The CDR3 DNA sequence: TGCGCCAGCACGAGGGAGGCACACAATGAGCAGTTCTTC. It specifies CASTREAHNEQFF. The rearrangement joins TRBV10-2 to TRBJ2-1; the D gene is possibly TRBD2 (6 bases). Looked up from germline, CDR1 is WSHSY and CDR2 is SAAADI. V was shortened by 7 bases and J by 5 bases, with 12 bases between the two germline ends. There are 13 residues in the CDR3.

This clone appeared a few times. The DNA of the CDR3 is TGTGCCAGCAGCCGCACAGGGAGTTTATACGGCTACACCTTC. It specifies CASSRTGSLYGYTF. The J gene is TRBJ1-2, the V gene TRBV11-1; D is possibly TRBD1 (6 bases). With 5 bases removed from V and 8 bases from J, the gap between germline ends came to 18 bases. This CDR3 spans 14 amino acids. Germline assignment: CDR1 SGHAT and CDR2 FQDESV (reference sequence).

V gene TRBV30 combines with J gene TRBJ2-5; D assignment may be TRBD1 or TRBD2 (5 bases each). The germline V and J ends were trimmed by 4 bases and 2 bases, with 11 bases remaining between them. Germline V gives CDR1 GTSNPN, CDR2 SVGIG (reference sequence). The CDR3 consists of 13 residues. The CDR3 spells CAWKTEGQETQYF. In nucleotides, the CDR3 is TGTGCCTGGAAGACAGAGGGGCAAGAGACCCAGTACTTC.

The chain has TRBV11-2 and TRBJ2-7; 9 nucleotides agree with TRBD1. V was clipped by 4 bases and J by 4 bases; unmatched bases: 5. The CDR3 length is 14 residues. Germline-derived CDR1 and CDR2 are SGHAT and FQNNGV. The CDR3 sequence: CASSSRDRVYEQYF. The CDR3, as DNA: TGTGCCAGCAGCTCCCGGGACAGGGTTTACGAGCAGTACTTC.

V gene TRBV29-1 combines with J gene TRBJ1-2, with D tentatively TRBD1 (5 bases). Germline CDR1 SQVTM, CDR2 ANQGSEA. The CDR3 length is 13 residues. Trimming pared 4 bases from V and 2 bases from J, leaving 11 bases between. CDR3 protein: CSVGWGQNYGYTF. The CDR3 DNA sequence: TGCAGCGTTGGATGGGGCCAGAACTATGGCTACACCTTC. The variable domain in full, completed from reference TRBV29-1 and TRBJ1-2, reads SAVISQKPSRDICQRGTSLTIQCQVDSQVTMMFWYRQQPGQSLTLIATANQGSEATYESGFVIDKFPISRPNLTFSTLTVSNMSPEDSSIYLCSVGWGQNYGYTFGSGTRLTVV.

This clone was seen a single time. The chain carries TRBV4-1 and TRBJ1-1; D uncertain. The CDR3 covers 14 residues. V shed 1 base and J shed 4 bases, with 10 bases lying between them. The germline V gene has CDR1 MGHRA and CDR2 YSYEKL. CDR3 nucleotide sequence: TGCGCCAGCAGCCAAGGCGTGGGTTTCACTGAAGCTTTCTTT. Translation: CASSQGVGFTEAFF.

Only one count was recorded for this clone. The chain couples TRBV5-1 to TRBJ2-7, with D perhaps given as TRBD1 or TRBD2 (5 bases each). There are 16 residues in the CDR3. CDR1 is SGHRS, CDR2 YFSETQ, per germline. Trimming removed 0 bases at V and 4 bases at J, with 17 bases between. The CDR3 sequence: CASSLAWRPGRYEQYF. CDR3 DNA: TGCGCCAGCAGCTTGGCCTGGCGGCCGGGGCGGTACGAGCAGTACTTC.

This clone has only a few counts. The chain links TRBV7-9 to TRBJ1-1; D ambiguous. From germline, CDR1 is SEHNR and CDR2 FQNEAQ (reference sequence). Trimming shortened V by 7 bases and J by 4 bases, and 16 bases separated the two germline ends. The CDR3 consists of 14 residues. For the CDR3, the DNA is TGTGCCAGCACCACGAGGGAGGGCGGCACTGAAGCTTTCTTT. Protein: CASTTREGGTEAFF.

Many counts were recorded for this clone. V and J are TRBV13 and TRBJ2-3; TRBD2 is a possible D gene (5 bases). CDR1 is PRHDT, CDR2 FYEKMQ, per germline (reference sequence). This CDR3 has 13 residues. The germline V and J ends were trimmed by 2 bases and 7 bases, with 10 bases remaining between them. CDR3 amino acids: CASSLRRGNTQYF. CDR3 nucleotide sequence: TGTGCCAGCAGCTTACGACGGGGTAATACGCAGTATTTT.

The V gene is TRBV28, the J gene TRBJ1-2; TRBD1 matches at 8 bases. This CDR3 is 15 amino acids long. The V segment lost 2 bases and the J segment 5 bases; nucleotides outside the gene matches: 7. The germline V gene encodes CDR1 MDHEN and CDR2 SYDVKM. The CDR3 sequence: CASSLQGARLYGYTF. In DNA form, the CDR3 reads TGTGCCAGCAGTTTACAGGGGGCGAGGTTATATGGCTACACCTTC.

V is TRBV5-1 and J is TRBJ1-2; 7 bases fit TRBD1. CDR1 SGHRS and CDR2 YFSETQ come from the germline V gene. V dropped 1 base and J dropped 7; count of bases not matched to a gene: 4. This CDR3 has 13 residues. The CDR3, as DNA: TGCGCCAGCAGCTTGCGCAGGGGGAGTGGCTACACCTTC. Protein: CASSLRRGSGYTF.

CDR3 nucleotides: TGTGCCAGCAGCGTCCCAGGGACAGATACGCAGTATTTT. Translated: CASSVPGTDTQYF. The J gene is TRBJ2-3, the V gene TRBV28, with D perhaps TRBD1 (5 bases). From germline, CDR1 is MDHEN and CDR2 SYDVKM. CDR3 length: 13 amino acids. Trimming took off 6 bases at V and 3 bases at J, with 10 bases between the two ends.

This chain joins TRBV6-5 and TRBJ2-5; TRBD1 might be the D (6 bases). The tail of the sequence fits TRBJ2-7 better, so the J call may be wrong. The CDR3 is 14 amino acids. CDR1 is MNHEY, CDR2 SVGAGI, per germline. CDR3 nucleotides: TGTGCCAGCAGTTATCCGGGACAACGCTACGAGCAGTACTTC. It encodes CASSYPGQRYEQYF.

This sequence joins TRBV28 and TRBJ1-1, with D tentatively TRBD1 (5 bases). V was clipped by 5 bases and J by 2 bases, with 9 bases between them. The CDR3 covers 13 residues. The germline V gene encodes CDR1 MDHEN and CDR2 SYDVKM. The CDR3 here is CASSHRGNTEAFF. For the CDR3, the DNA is TGTGCCAGCAGTCACCGGGGCAACACTGAAGCTTTCTTT.

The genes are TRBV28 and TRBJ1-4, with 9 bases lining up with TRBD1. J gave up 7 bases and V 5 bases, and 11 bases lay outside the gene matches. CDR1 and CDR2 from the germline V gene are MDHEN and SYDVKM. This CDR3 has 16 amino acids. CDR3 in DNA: TGTGCCAGCAGTGCCTCGGACAGGGGAGAAAGTGAAAAACTGTTTTTT. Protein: CASSASDRGESEKLFF.

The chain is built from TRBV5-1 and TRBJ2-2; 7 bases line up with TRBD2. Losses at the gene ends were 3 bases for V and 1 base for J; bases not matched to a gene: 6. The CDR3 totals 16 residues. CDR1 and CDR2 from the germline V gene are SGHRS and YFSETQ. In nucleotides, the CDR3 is TGCGCCAGCAGCTGGGGACTACGGGAGAACACCGGGGAGCTGTTTTTT. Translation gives CASSWGLRENTGELFF.

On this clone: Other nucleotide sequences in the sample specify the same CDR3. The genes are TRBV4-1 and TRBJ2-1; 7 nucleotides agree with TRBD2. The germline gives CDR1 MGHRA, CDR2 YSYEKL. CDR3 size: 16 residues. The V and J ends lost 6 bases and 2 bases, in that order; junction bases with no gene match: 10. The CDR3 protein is CASRPSAGDPYNEQFF. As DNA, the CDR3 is TGCGCCAGCAGGCCATCCGCGGGAGACCCCTACAATGAGCAGTTCTTC.

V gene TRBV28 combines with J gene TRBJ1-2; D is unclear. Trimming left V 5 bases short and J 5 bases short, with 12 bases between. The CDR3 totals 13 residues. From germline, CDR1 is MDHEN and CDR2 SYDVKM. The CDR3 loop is CASSLNRLYGYTF. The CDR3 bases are TGTGCCAGCAGTCTGAATCGACTTTATGGCTACACCTTC.

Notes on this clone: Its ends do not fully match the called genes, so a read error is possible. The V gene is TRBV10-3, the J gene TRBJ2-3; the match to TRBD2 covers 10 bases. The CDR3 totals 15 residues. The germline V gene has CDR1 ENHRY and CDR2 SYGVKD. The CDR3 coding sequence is TGTGCCATCAGCGGGTGGCTGGCCGGGACTAGCGAGCAGGCTTTT. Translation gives CAISGWLAGTSEQAF.

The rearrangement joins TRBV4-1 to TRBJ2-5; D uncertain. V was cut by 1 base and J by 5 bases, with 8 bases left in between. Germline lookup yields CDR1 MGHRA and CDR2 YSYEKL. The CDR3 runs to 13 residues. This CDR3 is CASSQVLLETQYF. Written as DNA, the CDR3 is TGCGCCAGCAGCCAAGTGCTCTTGGAGACCCAGTACTTC.

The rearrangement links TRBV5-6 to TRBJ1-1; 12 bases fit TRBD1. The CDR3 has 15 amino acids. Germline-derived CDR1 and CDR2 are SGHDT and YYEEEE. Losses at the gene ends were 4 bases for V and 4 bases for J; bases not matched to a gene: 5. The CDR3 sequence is CASSSRDRGLTEAFF. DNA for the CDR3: TGTGCCAGCAGCAGCCGGGACAGGGGGCTCACTGAAGCTTTCTTT.

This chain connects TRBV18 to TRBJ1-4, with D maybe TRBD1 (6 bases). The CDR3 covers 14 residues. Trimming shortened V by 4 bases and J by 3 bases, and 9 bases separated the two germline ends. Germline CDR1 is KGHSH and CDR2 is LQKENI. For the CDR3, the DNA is TGTGCCAGCTCACGGGGGGCGTCTAATGAAAAACTGTTTTTT. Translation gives CASSRGASNEKLFF.

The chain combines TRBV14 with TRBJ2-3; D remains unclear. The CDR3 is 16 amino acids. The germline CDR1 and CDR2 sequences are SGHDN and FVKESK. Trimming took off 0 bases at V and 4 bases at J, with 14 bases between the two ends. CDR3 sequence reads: CASSQDNRKRADTQYF. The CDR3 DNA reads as TGTGCCAGCAGCCAAGATAATCGGAAACGAGCAGATACGCAGTATTTT.

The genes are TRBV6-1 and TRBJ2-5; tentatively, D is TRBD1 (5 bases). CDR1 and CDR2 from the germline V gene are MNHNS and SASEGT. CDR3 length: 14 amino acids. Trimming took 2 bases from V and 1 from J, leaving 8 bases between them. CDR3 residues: CASSEPGLQETQYF. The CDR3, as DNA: TGTGCCAGCAGTGAACCAGGGCTCCAAGAGACCCAGTACTTC.

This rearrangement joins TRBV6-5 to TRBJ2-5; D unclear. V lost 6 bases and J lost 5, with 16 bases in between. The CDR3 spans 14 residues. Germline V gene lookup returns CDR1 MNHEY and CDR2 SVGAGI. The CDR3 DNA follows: TGTGCCAGCAGACCCCCCGACGGTTTGGAGACCCAGTACTTC. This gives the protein CASRPPDGLETQYF.

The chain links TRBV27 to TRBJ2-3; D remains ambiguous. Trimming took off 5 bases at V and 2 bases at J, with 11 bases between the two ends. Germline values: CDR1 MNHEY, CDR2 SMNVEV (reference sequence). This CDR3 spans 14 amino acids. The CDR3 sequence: CASSISAPTDTQYF. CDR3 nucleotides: TGTGCCAGCAGTATCTCTGCCCCCACAGATACGCAGTATTTT.

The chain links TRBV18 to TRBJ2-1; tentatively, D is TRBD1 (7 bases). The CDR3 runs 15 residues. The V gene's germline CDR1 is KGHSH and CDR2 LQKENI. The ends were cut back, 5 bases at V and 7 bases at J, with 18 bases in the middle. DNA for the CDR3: TGTGCCAGCTCATTCGTCAGGGGGGCCTGGAATGAGCAGTTCTTC. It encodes CASSFVRGAWNEQFF.